This T cell receptor (beta chain) was obtained from a study of beta chain features in type 1 diabetes. The length of the CDR3 is 12 residues. CDR1 and CDR2 from the germline V gene are MDHEN and SYDVKM. Germline trimming cut 10 bases from V and 4 bases from J; bases unmatched to any gene: 6. Sequencing targeted expressed TCRB transcripts, as all isolated RNA had been reverse transcribed. Sequencing was performed with immunoSEQ multiplex PCR; in TCRdb, only in-frame clones are kept and a portion is missing. The sample has around 200,000 clones, less than 15% seen once; the top ten hold 0.62%. Study findings and constraints: TCRB CDR3s from Type 1 diabetes patients were moderately but significantly shorter in all four CD4+ subsets.

This clone has a handful of counts. Its antigen is not identified. This clonotype originated in a woman under 30 in good health. Input material: central memory CD4+ T cells from blood. The gene calls are TRBV28 and TRBJ1-2; TRBD1 matches at 7 bases. The CDR3 DNA follows: TGTGCCATCGACAGGGAGACCTATGGCTACACCTTC. Translating it yields CAIDRETYGYTF.